A selection of T cell receptor beta chains follows, all from one sample in a study of Ad26.COV2.S vaccination and SARS-CoV-2 variants. Sequenced by immunoSEQ multiplex PCR; TCRdb stores in-frame clones only, minus some. The sample lists about 440,000 clones, roughly 88% occurring once. The sample consisted of peripheral blood, taken in a trial of Ad26.COV2.S vaccine versus placebo. The receptor source for this set is a person aged 18-65 years who received the Ad26.COV2.S COVID-19 vaccine or a placebo. The CDR3 runs from the conserved cysteine through the conserved F or W. Fields, in order: D gene, clone size, J gene, V gene, CDR3 DNA, CDR3 protein. The D gene is left open where the match is weak. Clone size is shown for a subset of rows, as once, few, many or a class of expanded clone.

D: .
size: .
J: TRBJ2-7
V: TRBV29-1
DNA: TGCAGCGCGGCAGGGAACTCCTACGAGCAGTACTTC
CDR3: CSAAGNSYEQYF

D: .
size: .
J: TRBJ1-6
V: TRBV6-2/TRBV6-3
DNA: TGTGCCAGCAGTCTGGGAAAGTCCCTCCACTTT
CDR3: CASSLGKSLHF

D: .
size: few
J: TRBJ1-5
V: TRBV28
DNA: TGTGCCAGCAGTTTGACCGACGATCAGCCCCAGCATTTT
CDR3: CASSLTDDQPQHF

D: TRBD2
size: .
J: TRBJ2-3
V: TRBV4-1
DNA: TGCGCCAGCAGCCAAGGAGAGGGAGGGTACACAGATACGCAGTATTTT
CDR3: CASSQGEGGYTDTQYF

D: .
size: .
J: TRBJ2-7
V: TRBV27
DNA: TGTGCCAGCAGTCCCTCTATTGGACCCCACGAGCAGTACTTC
CDR3: CASSPSIGPHEQYF

D: TRBD2
size: once
J: TRBJ2-7
V: TRBV2
DNA: TGTGCCAGCGGTGGGGGGACTAGCGTGTTCTACGAGCAGTACTTC
CDR3: CASGGGTSVFYEQYF

D: TRBD1
size: .
J: TRBJ1-3
V: TRBV20-1
DNA: TGCAGTGCTAGTGCCCGACAGGGGAGGGGAAACACCATATATTTT
CDR3: CSASARQGRGNTIYF

D: .
size: .
J: TRBJ2-7
V: TRBV5-5
DNA: TGTGCCAGCAGCTGGGGAGCACCAGGGGAGCAGTACTTC
CDR3: CASSWGAPGEQYF

D: TRBD2
size: .
J: TRBJ2-1
V: TRBV13
DNA: TGTGCCAGCAGCCCCACCGGGACTAGGTTTGATAATGAGCAGTTCTTC
CDR3: CASSPTGTRFDNEQFF

D: TRBD2
size: .
J: TRBJ2-7
V: TRBV28
DNA: TGTGCCAGCAGTCTGGGGGGGTCCTCCTACGAGCAGTACTTC
CDR3: CASSLGGSSYEQYF

D: .
size: .
J: TRBJ1-3
V: TRBV10-3
DNA: TGTGCCATGGGTTCTGGAAACACCATATATTTT
CDR3: CAMGSGNTIYF

D: .
size: .
J: TRBJ2-5
V: TRBV6-6
DNA: TGTGCCAGCAGTTACTCGACGGGACTTCGGGAGACCCAGTACTTC
CDR3: CASSYSTGLRETQYF

D: .
size: .
J: TRBJ2-2
V: TRBV19
DNA: TGTGCCAGTAGTATAGTGAACAGGGAGACCGGGGAGCTGTTTTTT
CDR3: CASSIVNRETGELFF

D: .
size: .
J: TRBJ1-1
V: TRBV7-9
DNA: TGTGCCAGCAGCTTGAGGGAGTTGACTGAAGCTTTCTTT
CDR3: CASSLRELTEAFF

D: TRBD2
size: once
J: TRBJ2-5
V: TRBV7-9
DNA: TGTGCCAGCAGCTTAGTAGCGGGAGGGGGAGAGACCCAGTACTTC
CDR3: CASSLVAGGGETQYF

D: TRBD1
size: .
J: TRBJ1-5
V: TRBV27
DNA: TGTGCCAGCACCCCCGGGACAGGGGGATTT
CDR3: CASTPGTGGF

D: TRBD2
size: .
J: TRBJ2-1
V: TRBV7-3
DNA: TGTGCCAGCAGCTTACGTAGGACTAGCGGGATAAATGAGCAGTTCTTC
CDR3: CASSLRRTSGINEQFF

D: .
size: .
J: TRBJ2-7
V: TRBV27
DNA: TGTGCCAGCAGTTTAAGGGGGGGGATCTACGAGCAGTACTTC
CDR3: CASSLRGGIYEQYF

D: .
size: .
J: TRBJ1-5
V: TRBV15
DNA: TGTGCCACCAGCAGAGACAGCGCTCAGCCCCAGCATTTT
CDR3: CATSRDSAQPQHF

D: .
size: .
J: TRBJ2-1
V: TRBV4-1
DNA: TGCGCCAGCAGCCAAGATCGGCTCGGGTCCGAGCAGTTCTTC
CDR3: CASSQDRLGSEQFF

D: TRBD2
size: .
J: TRBJ2-5
V: TRBV5-1
DNA: TGCGCCAGCAGCCCGGGACTAGCGGGAGAAGAGACCCAGTACTTC
CDR3: CASSPGLAGEETQYF

D: .
size: .
J: TRBJ2-3
V: TRBV25-1
DNA: TGTGCCAGCAAGGTAGCTGGGGCAGATACGCAGTATTTT
CDR3: CASKVAGADTQYF

D: .
size: .
J: TRBJ1-5
V: TRBV6-1
DNA: TGTGCCAGCAGTGAATCGGGGGGCACGGAGCCCCAGCATTTT
CDR3: CASSESGGTEPQHF

D: TRBD1
size: .
J: TRBJ2-7
V: TRBV27
DNA: TGTGCCAGCAGTCGCCGGGACAGGGGGCTTAGGGACGAGCAGTACTTC
CDR3: CASSRRDRGLRDEQYF

D: .
size: once
J: TRBJ1-3
V: TRBV10-3
DNA: TGTGCCCTTCGTTCTGGAAACACCATATATTTT
CDR3: CALRSGNTIYF

D: TRBD1
size: .
J: TRBJ1-3
V: TRBV19
DNA: TGTGCCAGTAGTATGGGACAGAGCCGCGGAAACACCATATATTTT
CDR3: CASSMGQSRGNTIYF

D: TRBD1
size: .
J: TRBJ2-1
V: TRBV27
DNA: TGTGCCAGCAGTTTATACCCTGGACAGGCAAGCTCCTACAATGAGCAGTTCTTC
CDR3: CASSLYPGQASSYNEQFF

D: .
size: .
J: TRBJ2-3
V: TRBV11-2
DNA: TGTGCCAGCAGCTTAGATCAACCGGGACTCACAGATACGCAGTATTTT
CDR3: CASSLDQPGLTDTQYF

D: TRBD1
size: .
J: TRBJ1-3
V: TRBV18
DNA: TGTGCCAGCTCACCATCGACAGGGAGGGGAGACACCATATATTTT
CDR3: CASSPSTGRGDTIYF

D: .
size: once
J: TRBJ1-2
V: TRBV5-1
DNA: TGCGCCAGCAGCTCCCCCCAGGGGAGCAACTCCCATGGCTACACCTTC
CDR3: CASSSPQGSNSHGYTF

D: .
size: .
J: TRBJ2-5
V: TRBV11-2
DNA: TGTGCCAGCAGCTTAGGGACGGGACTCGAGGGGGAGACCCAGTACTTC
CDR3: CASSLGTGLEGETQYF

D: TRBD1
size: .
J: TRBJ2-7
V: TRBV4-3
DNA: TGCACCAGCAGCCAAGATCTGGTTGGTGGTCGGGACAGGGTAAAGTACGAGCAGTACTTC
CDR3: CTSSQDLVGGRDRVKYEQYF

D: .
size: .
J: TRBJ1-5
V: TRBV11-2
DNA: TGTGCCAGCAGCCTAGAGTTTGGGGAGGATCAGCCCCAGCATTTT
CDR3: CASSLEFGEDQPQHF

D: .
size: .
J: TRBJ2-7
V: TRBV6-1
DNA: TGTGCCAGCAGTGAAGCCGATTCGTTGGTTCGAGACGAGCAGTACTTC
CDR3: CASSEADSLVRDEQYF

D: .
size: .
J: TRBJ1-4
V: TRBV15
DNA: TGTGCCACCAGCAGAGCCTCCTGGGCCCCTAATGAAAAACTGTTTTTT
CDR3: CATSRASWAPNEKLFF

D: TRBD2
size: .
J: TRBJ2-3
V: TRBV2
DNA: TGTGCCAGCAGTCCACCTATCGGGACTAGCGGGAGAGATACGCAGTATTTT
CDR3: CASSPPIGTSGRDTQYF

D: .
size: .
J: TRBJ2-2
V: TRBV28
DNA: TGTGCCAGCAATACTAGACGGGACACGCCCAGGAGGGAGCTGTTTTTT
CDR3: CASNTRRDTPRRELFF

D: .
size: .
J: TRBJ2-5
V: TRBV7-2
DNA: TGTGCCAGCAGCTTGGTCCCGACTAGTTCCCAAGAGACCCAGTACTTC
CDR3: CASSLVPTSSQETQYF

D: .
size: .
J: TRBJ1-5
V: TRBV19
DNA: TGTGCCAGTAGTACCAGGGGTGGCGGCAATCAGCCCCAGCATTTT
CDR3: CASSTRGGGNQPQHF

D: .
size: .
J: TRBJ2-3
V: TRBV9
DNA: TGTGCCAGCAGCGTAGACGAGGATACGCAGTATTTT
CDR3: CASSVDEDTQYF

D: .
size: .
J: TRBJ2-7
V: TRBV5-1
DNA: TGCGCCAGCAGCTTGTCTAGGAAGTCCGAGCAGTACTTC
CDR3: CASSLSRKSEQYF

D: .
size: .
J: TRBJ1-2
V: TRBV27
DNA: TGTGCCAGCAGTTTATCGACGTCAGAGGGTGGCTACACCTTC
CDR3: CASSLSTSEGGYTF

D: TRBD2
size: .
J: TRBJ2-1
V: TRBV9
DNA: TGTGCCAGCAGCGAGCACCCTGGCAGCCAGGGACTAGCGGGAGGTGTCTCCTACAATGAGCAGTTCTTC
CDR3: CASSEHPGSQGLAGGVSYNEQFF

D: .
size: .
J: TRBJ2-1
V: TRBV5-1
DNA: TGCGCCAGCAGCTTCGGCAGGGGCTCCTACAATGAGCAGTTCTTC
CDR3: CASSFGRGSYNEQFF

D: .
size: .
J: TRBJ2-7
V: TRBV6-5
DNA: TGTGCCAGCAGACGATCCGGGCTTTACGAGCAGTACTTC
CDR3: CASRRSGLYEQYF

D: .
size: .
J: TRBJ2-7
V: TRBV11-3
DNA: TGTGCCAGCAGCTTAGGCGCAGTACCCTACGAGCAGTACTTC
CDR3: CASSLGAVPYEQYF

D: TRBD1
size: few
J: TRBJ1-2
V: TRBV23-1
DNA: TGCGCCAGCAGTCAACCGGAGACAGGGTTTGGATATGGCTACACCTTC
CDR3: CASSQPETGFGYGYTF

D: TRBD2
size: few
J: TRBJ2-1
V: TRBV29-1
DNA: TGCAGCGTTGGGTATACCTGGGGGACTAGCGGGAGTAATGAGCAGTTCTTC
CDR3: CSVGYTWGTSGSNEQFF

D: .
size: .
J: TRBJ1-4
V: TRBV28
DNA: TGTGCCAGCATGGAGGGGTATGTTAATGAAAAACTGTTTTTT
CDR3: CASMEGYVNEKLFF

D: .
size: .
J: TRBJ2-2
V: TRBV19
DNA: TGTGCCAGTAACACGGGGTGGACCGGGGAGCTGTTTTTT
CDR3: CASNTGWTGELFF

D: TRBD2
size: .
J: TRBJ2-2
V: TRBV27
DNA: TGTGCCAGCGGGCGGACTAGCGGGATGACCGGGGAGCTGTTTTTT
CDR3: CASGRTSGMTGELFF

D: .
size: .
J: TRBJ2-5
V: TRBV6-1
DNA: TGTGCCAGCAGTGTTTTATCCGGGCCGCGATCCCAAGAGACCCAGTACTTC
CDR3: CASSVLSGPRSQETQYF

D: .
size: .
J: TRBJ1-1
V: TRBV19
DNA: TGTGCCAGTAGTAACGAGGGTCACACTGAAGCTTTCTTT
CDR3: CASSNEGHTEAFF

D: .
size: .
J: TRBJ2-1
V: TRBV30
DNA: TGTGCCTGGAGTTGGGACCTCAATGAGCAGTTCTTC
CDR3: CAWSWDLNEQFF

D: .
size: .
J: TRBJ2-7
V: TRBV19
DNA: TGTGCCAGTAGTATAGATCTCAGGGGGGAATACGAGCAGTACTTC
CDR3: CASSIDLRGEYEQYF